This TCR beta chain was retrieved from a study of technical replicates of blood from several donors. The data were produced by immunoSEQ multiplex PCR, yet TCRdb's version contains in-frame clones alone and is incomplete. The sample yields 80,000 to 95,000 clones, approximately 93% seen once. Between the trimmed V and J ends, which lost 0 bases and 0 bases, there was a span of 10 bases. This CDR3 region has 16 residues. The germline gives CDR1 SGHRS, CDR2 YFSETQ. The TCR sequence derives from a human donor in good health. The rearrangement links TRBV5-1 to TRBJ2-1; D not certain. Source material: T cells isolated from PBMCs. The CDR3 coding sequence is TGCGCCAGCAGCTTGGGCCCTTACTTCTCCTACAATGAGCAGTTCTTC. This encodes CASSLGPYFSYNEQFF.